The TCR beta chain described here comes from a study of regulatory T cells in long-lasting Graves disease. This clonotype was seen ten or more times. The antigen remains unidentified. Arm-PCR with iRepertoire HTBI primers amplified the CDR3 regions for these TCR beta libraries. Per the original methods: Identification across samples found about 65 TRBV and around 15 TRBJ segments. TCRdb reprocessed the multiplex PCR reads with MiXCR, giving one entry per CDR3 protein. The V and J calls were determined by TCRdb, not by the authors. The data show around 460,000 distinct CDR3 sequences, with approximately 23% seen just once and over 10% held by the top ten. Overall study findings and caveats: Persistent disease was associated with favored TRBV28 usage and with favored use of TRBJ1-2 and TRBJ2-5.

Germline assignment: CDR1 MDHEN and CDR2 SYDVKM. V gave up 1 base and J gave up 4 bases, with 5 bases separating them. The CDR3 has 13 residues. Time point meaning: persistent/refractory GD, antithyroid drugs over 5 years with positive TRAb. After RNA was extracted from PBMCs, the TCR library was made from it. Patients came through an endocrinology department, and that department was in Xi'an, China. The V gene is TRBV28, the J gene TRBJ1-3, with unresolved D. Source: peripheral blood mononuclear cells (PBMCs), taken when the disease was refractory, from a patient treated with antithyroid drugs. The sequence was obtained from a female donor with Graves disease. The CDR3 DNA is TGTGCCAGCAGTTTATATAGGGGAAACACCATATATTTT. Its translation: CASSLYRGNTIYF.